The following is a T cell receptor (beta chain) sequence with its context. What it binds is unknown. V shed 4 bases, J shed 4 bases, and the junction held 5 bases outside the gene matches. From germline, CDR1 is SEHNR and CDR2 FQNEAQ (reference sequence). The CDR3 is 15 residues long. TCRdb's table, derived via immunoSEQ multiplex PCR, lists solely in-frame clones and lacks some. The profile shows 90,000 to 150,000 clones, 92% of them singletons. These data are taken from a study of T cell responses to AZD1222 COVID-19 vaccine. Broader study findings: Baseline antibody screening turned up just five to seven seropositive AZD1222 recipients.

Sequences were derived from peripheral blood, sampled 28 days after the second AZD1222 dose. This chain uses TRBV7-9 with TRBJ1-5; 9 bases match TRBD1. This sequence originates from an adult who received the AZD1222 COVID-19 vaccine. This CDR3 is CASSWDREGNQPQHF. For the CDR3, the DNA is TGTGCCAGCAGCTGGGACAGGGAGGGGAATCAGCCCCAGCATTTT.